This T cell receptor (beta chain) was sequenced for a study of cytomegalovirus exposure and HLA in healthy donors. Study-wide results and limits: It was shown in a later analysis that HLA-associated TCR beta chains were more clonally expanded than other, equally common chains.

With 60 Vbeta and 13 Jbeta primers, the PCR was carried out. Data came from immunoSEQ multiplex PCR; TCRdb stores just in-frame clones and leaves some out. The sample contains about 180,000 clones, around 80% of which appear only once. Turning to this clone: Its antigen is still unknown.

This CDR3 region has 19 residues. V shed 5 bases, J shed 1 base, and the junction held 19 bases outside the gene matches. From germline, CDR1 is SGHVS and CDR2 FQNEAQ. This sequence was found in a girl aged 2 to 9 in good health and CMV-seropositive. Specimen: PBMCs. V and J are TRBV7-8 and TRBJ1-1, with 7 bases lining up with TRBD1. CDR3 coding DNA: TGTGCCAGCAGCCTCCCGTCGGACAGGTGGGCAACGGGGAACACTGAAGCTTTCTTT. It encodes CASSLPSDRWATGNTEAFF.